This entry describes one T cell receptor (beta chain). Its antigen is as yet unknown. Trimming cost V 3 bases and J 6 bases, with 9 bases left between them. Germline CDR1 and CDR2: SGHRS and YFSETQ. This CDR3 has 13 amino acids. The record originates from a study of cytomegalovirus exposure and HLA in healthy donors. Points from the study as a whole: Based on reports, TCR beta sequences accurately predicted HLA-A and HLA-B alleles for most subjects. The authors enumerated roughly 180 TCR beta chains as linked to cytomegalovirus.

It was healthy bone marrow donors who served as donors. At the time of sampling, donors were nominally healthy, though unrecorded immune exposures were likely. Researchers ran the PCR with 60 Vbeta and 13 Jbeta primers. Generated by immunoSEQ multiplex PCR, the TCRdb table keeps only in-frame clones and is missing some. This sample has more than 100,000 clones, with over 70% found just once. The rearrangement uses TRBV5-1 and TRBJ2-2; possibly TRBD2 for D (6 bases). The origin of this receptor is a woman in her 40s in good health and CMV-seronegative. The sequencing input was PBMCs. DNA for the CDR3: TGCGCCAGCAGCTATACTAGCTCCGGGGAGCTGTTTTTT. Its protein is CASSYTSSGELFF.